The sequence of this T cell receptor beta chain was determined in a study of blood T cell repertoires in COVID-19. The wider study: COVID-19 samples, acute and convalescent, were from the United States, Italy and Spain. From T cells, B-cell-depleted T cells, or PBMCs came the material, which was cDNA or gDNA.

Germline CDR1 SGHRS, CDR2 YFSETQ. V was trimmed by 0 bases and J by 1 base, leaving 7 bases between them. This CDR3 spans 14 amino acids. Original processing methods: By means of reference gene primer amplification, nucleated cell counts were estimated. TCRdb's table, derived via immunoSEQ multiplex PCR, lists solely in-frame clones and lacks some. Clonal size and the V and J genes are those of that table, whereas D and trimming came from the DNA. The sample includes 100,000 to 150,000 clones, 80% to 90% seen only once; the top ten take around 2.3%. The TCR comes from a man aged 50 to 60 with active COVID-19. J is TRBJ1-1 and V is TRBV5-1; the D is unclear. Input material: peripheral blood. The CDR3 loop is CASSLGSGNTEAFF. Here the CDR3 DNA reads TGCGCCAGCAGCTTGGGATCCGGGAACACTGAAGCTTTCTTT.